A single sample gave rise to the 5 T cell receptor beta chains below, sequenced in a study of T cells after yellow fever vaccination. TCRdb fed the 5' RACE reads into MiXCR, producing one record per CDR3 protein. This table has around 400,000 distinct CDR3 sequences, approximately 10% appearing once. The sequences come from PBMCs, collected on the day of the first yellow fever vaccination. The receptors were sampled from a man younger than 30 who received the YFV17D yellow fever vaccine.

This clonotype appeared a few times. This chain joins TRBV7-3 and TRBJ2-3; D unclear. This CDR3 region has 16 residues. V lost 5 bases and J 1 base, leaving 16 bases between the germline ends. CDR1 is SGHTA and CDR2 is FQGTGA in the germline V gene. The CDR3 coding sequence is TGTGCCAGCAGCCCCCGTTTGGCTTTCGGCACAGATACGCAGTATTTT. Amino acids: CASSPRLAFGTDTQYF.

The V gene is TRBV11-2, the J gene TRBJ2-3; 8 bases agree with TRBD2. Germline trimming cut 5 bases from V and 1 base from J; bases unmatched to any gene: 8. There are 16 residues in the CDR3. Germline values: CDR1 SGHAT, CDR2 FQNNGV. DNA for the CDR3: TGTGCCAGCAGCGGGCCGGCGGGGGGACGCACAGATACGCAGTATTTT. As protein: CASSGPAGGRTDTQYF.

The chain couples TRBV7-9 to TRBJ1-5; D remains ambiguous. Trimming left V 1 base short and J 6 bases short, with 7 bases between. In germline, CDR1 is SEHNR, CDR2 FQNEAQ (reference sequence). This CDR3 contains 13 residues. DNA for the CDR3: TGTGCCAGCAGCTTAGATCACGGTCAGCCCCAGCATTTT. This gives the protein CASSLDHGQPQHF.

There are a few counts of this clonotype. The chain links TRBV27 to TRBJ2-3; 13 bases are shared with TRBD2. Germline V gene sequence: CDR1 MNHEY, CDR2 SMNVEV (reference sequence). The CDR3 spans 16 residues. Trimming took 9 bases from V and 1 from J; bases not matched to a gene: 7. CDR3 residues: CARRLAGGPRTDTQYF. Written as DNA, the CDR3 is TGTGCCAGAAGACTAGCGGGGGGTCCACGCACAGATACGCAGTATTTT.

The V and J genes are TRBV5-6 and TRBJ2-3, with 7 bases aligning to TRBD1. The V segment lost 4 bases and the J segment 1 base; nucleotides outside the gene matches: 9. CDR3 size: 16 residues. Germline-derived CDR1 and CDR2 are SGHDT and YYEEEE. The CDR3 here is CASSKDRSRGTDTQYF. The CDR3, as DNA: TGTGCCAGCAGCAAGGACAGGTCGAGGGGCACAGATACGCAGTATTTT.